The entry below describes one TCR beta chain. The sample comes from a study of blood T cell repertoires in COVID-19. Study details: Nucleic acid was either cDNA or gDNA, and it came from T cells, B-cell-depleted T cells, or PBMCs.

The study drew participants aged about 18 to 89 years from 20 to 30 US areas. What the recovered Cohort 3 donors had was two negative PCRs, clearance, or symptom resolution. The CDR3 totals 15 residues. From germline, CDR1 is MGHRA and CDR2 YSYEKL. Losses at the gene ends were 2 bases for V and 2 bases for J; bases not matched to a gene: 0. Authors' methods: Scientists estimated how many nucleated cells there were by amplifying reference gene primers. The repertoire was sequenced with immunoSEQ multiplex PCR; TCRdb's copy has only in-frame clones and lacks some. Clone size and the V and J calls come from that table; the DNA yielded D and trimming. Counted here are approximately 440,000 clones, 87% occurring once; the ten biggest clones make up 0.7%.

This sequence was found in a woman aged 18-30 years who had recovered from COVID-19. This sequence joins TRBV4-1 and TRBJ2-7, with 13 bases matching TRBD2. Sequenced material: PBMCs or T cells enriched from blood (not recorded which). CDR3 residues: CASSQTSGGAYEQYF. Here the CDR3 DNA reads TGCGCCAGCAGCCAAACTAGCGGGGGGGCCTACGAGCAGTACTTC.